The clone carrying this T cell receptor (beta chain) was recorded a few times. Its antigen is unknown. This entry comes from a study of T cell responses to AZD1222 COVID-19 vaccine. Study-level background: It was second doses at about 4 or about 12 weeks that were pooled.

The repertoire was sequenced with immunoSEQ multiplex PCR; TCRdb's copy has only in-frame clones and lacks some. Of tens of thousands of clones listed, roughly 91% are singletons. Study-level points and caveats: Repertoire collection took place solely once the T cell response had peaked. Across spike, vaccine-associated CD4 TCRs were found, dominant at 160-218 and 743-854.

The TCR was taken from an adult in good health. The sequencing here drew on peripheral blood, taken on day 0 of AZD1222 vaccination.

DNA of the CDR3: TGCGCCAGCACCTTTTACCGGAGCCAGCCCAACACCGGGGAGCTGTTTTTT. Translating it yields CASTFYRSQPNTGELFF. The gene calls are TRBV5-1 and TRBJ2-2, with D unresolved. CDR1 SGHRS and CDR2 YFSETQ come from the germline V gene. The CDR3 covers 17 residues. Trimming pared 6 bases from V and 2 bases from J, leaving 20 bases between.